What follows is one T cell receptor (beta chain) and its context. The antigen remains undetermined. The data derive from a study of graft-versus-host responses after intestinal transplantation. Study outcomes and limitations: Subjects displaying graft-donor T cell macrochimerism possessed elevated graft-versus-host to host-versus-graft clonal ratios inside allografts.

Only in-frame clones appear in the TCRdb table, and some are missing; sequencing was by immunoSEQ multiplex PCR. This table has about 80,000 clones, approximately 88% appearing once. Source: unstimulated CD4+ T cells sorted from spleen or lymph node cells, taken before intestinal transplant. The sequence was obtained from a human donor who received an intestinal transplant.

The CDR3 DNA is TGTGCCAGCAGCACACTAGCGGGAGTTCCCGAGCAGTACTTC. This gives the protein CASSTLAGVPEQYF. The chain combines TRBV6-5 with TRBJ2-7; TRBD2 matches at 11 bases. This CDR3 comprises 14 residues. CDR1 is MNHEY, CDR2 SVGAGI, per germline. The J segment lost 6 bases and the V segment lost 6 bases, leaving 7 bases of the junction unmatched.